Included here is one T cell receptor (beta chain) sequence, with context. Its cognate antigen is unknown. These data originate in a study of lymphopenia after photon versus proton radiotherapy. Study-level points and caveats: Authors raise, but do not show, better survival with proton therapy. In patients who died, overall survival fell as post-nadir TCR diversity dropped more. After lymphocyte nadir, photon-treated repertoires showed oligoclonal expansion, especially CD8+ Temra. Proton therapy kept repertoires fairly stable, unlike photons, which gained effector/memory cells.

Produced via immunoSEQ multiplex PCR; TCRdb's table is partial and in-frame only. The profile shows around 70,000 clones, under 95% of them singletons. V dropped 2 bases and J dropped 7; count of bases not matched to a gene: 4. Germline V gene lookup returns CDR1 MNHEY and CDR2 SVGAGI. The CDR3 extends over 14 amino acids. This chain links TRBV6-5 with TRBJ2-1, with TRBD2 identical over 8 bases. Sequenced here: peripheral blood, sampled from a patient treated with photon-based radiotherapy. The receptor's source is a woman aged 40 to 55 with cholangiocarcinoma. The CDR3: CASSYSGSRNEQFF. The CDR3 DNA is TGTGCCAGCAGTTACAGCGGGAGCAGGAATGAGCAGTTCTTC.